This record looks at one T cell receptor (beta chain) sequence and its context. Isolated RNA was reverse transcribed into cDNA used as the sequencing template. Measured with immunoSEQ multiplex PCR; TCRdb has only the in-frame clones, and not every one. The sample shows about 180,000 clones, around three fifths of them seen only once. This specimen belongs to a study of CD8+ T cells in alopecia areata. Overall study context: Each of the treated patients was given oral tofacitinib, 5 to 10 mg twice daily, for moderate-to-severe alopecia areata.

V dropped 4 bases and J dropped 2 bases, with 8 bases sitting between them. The CDR3 is made up of 13 amino acids. CDR1 and CDR2 (germline): SEHNR, FQNEAQ (reference sequence). Peripheral blood samples and lesional scalp punch biopsies were obtained from alopecia areata patients. The input for sequencing was CD4+ T cells sorted from blood, taken at week 0. This chain connects TRBV7-9 to TRBJ2-5, with D tentatively TRBD1 (5 bases). The sequence came from a human donor with alopecia areata. The DNA for the CDR3 is TGTGCCAGCAGCTGGCCAGGGCAAGAGACCCAGTACTTC. This translates into CASSWPGQETQYF.